This entry lists 16 T cell receptor beta chains sequenced from one sample in a study of control samples from healthy donors and cancer patients. Profiling relied on immunoSEQ multiplex PCR, and the TCRdb table lists in-frame clones only, not all of them. The data hold about 160,000 clones, with approximately 93% observed a single time. Sequencing was carried out using blood. All receptors come from a woman in her thirties or forties in good health.

The chain joins TRBV11-1 to TRBJ1-1; TRBD1 agrees at 10 bases. V shed 4 bases and J 3 bases; nucleotides not matched to a gene: 8. There are 16 residues in the CDR3. Germline CDR1 reads SGHAT; CDR2 reads FQDESV (reference sequence). In nucleotides, the CDR3 is TGTGCCAGCAGCTACTCCGGGACAGGGGTAGACACTGAAGCTTTCTTT. This codes for CASSYSGTGVDTEAFF.

This chain links TRBV6-2 or TRBV6-3 with TRBJ2-1, with 12 bases matching TRBD2. Germline V gene data show CDR1 as MNHEY and CDR2 as SVGEGT. Trimming cost V 2 bases and J 5 bases; bases outside gene matches: 7. The CDR3 consists of 17 residues. CDR3 DNA: TGTGCCAGCAGTTACAGGGTGACTAGCGGGAGACACAATGAGCAGTTCTTC. This codes for CASSYRVTSGRHNEQFF.

V usage is TRBV4-2 and J usage is TRBJ1-4; D not certain. V shed 0 bases and J shed 8 bases, with 13 bases lying between them. The CDR3 sequence is 15 residues long. Germline CDR1 is LGHNA and CDR2 is YNFKEQ. The DNA of the CDR3 is TGTGCCAGCAGCCAAGAAGAGCGGGGAAAGGAAAAACTGTTTTTT. Translated: CASSQEERGKEKLFF.

CDR3 amino acids: CATSRDMGQAEETQYF. The CDR3 region has the DNA TGTGCCACCAGCAGAGATATGGGACAGGCTGAGGAGACCCAGTACTTC. This chain uses TRBV15 with TRBJ2-5, with 8 bases that match TRBD1. The CDR3 extends over 16 amino acids. V gave up 0 bases and J gave up 5 bases; unmatched junction bases: 8. In germline, CDR1 is LNHNV, CDR2 YYDKDF (reference sequence).

V usage is TRBV25-1 and J usage is TRBJ2-5; 7 nucleotides align to TRBD1. V shed 4 bases and J 5 bases; nucleotides not matched to a gene: 10. This CDR3 is 15 amino acids long. Germline lookup yields CDR1 MGHDK and CDR2 SYGVNS. The CDR3 region is CASSGQGTVQETQYF. In DNA, the CDR3 is TGTGCCAGCAGTGGACAGGGTACTGTGCAGGAGACCCAGTACTTC.

This chain joins TRBV15 and TRBJ1-1, with D possibly being TRBD1 (6 bases). Trimming stripped 1 base from V and 1 base from J, with 7 bases between. The CDR3 covers 14 residues. Germline V gene data show CDR1 as LNHNV and CDR2 as YYDKDF (reference sequence). CDR3 region: CATSRAQGNTEAFF. In DNA, the CDR3 is TGTGCCACCAGCAGAGCACAGGGGAACACTGAAGCTTTCTTT. Full variable domain (missing parts from reference TRBV15 and TRBJ1-1): DAMVIQNPRYQVTQFGKPVTLSCSQTLNHNVMYWYQQKSSQAPKLLFHYYDKDFNNEADTPDNFQSRRPNTSFCFLDIRSPGLGDTAMYLCATSRAQGNTEAFFGQGTRLTVV.

This clone was picked up one time. The DNA of the CDR3 is TGCGCCAGCAGCTTGGGACAGGCAGGGGGAGAGACCCAGTACTTC. It translates to CASSLGQAGGETQYF. This sequence joins TRBV5-1 and TRBJ2-5; 7 bases map to TRBD1. The CDR3 consists of 15 residues. After removal of 0 bases from V and 4 bases from J, the junction contained 6 bases not matched to a gene. The V gene's germline CDR1 is SGHRS and CDR2 YFSETQ.

The V call is TRBV9, the J call TRBJ1-3; no reliable D call. Germline V gene sequence: CDR1 SGDLS, CDR2 YYNGEE. The CDR3 covers 14 residues. Trimming removed 0 bases from V and 3 bases from J, with 7 bases in between. The CDR3 nucleotides are TGTGCCAGCAGCGTAGCCCCCGATGGAAACACCATATATTTT. Translation gives CASSVAPDGNTIYF.

The V gene is TRBV9, the J gene TRBJ1-5; D remains unclear. The V end lost 0 bases, the J end lost 6 bases, and 13 bases lay between the germline ends. This CDR3 is 15 amino acids long. The germline CDR1 and CDR2 sequences are SGDLS and YYNGEE. For the CDR3, the DNA is TGTGCCAGCAGCGTAGACTCGGCAGGTGCTCAGCCCCAGCATTTT. Its translation is CASSVDSAGAQPQHF.

V is TRBV3-1 (or the pseudogene TRBV3-2) and J is TRBJ2-2; D remains ambiguous. This CDR3 has 15 residues. Trimming removed 1 base at V and 4 bases at J, with 10 bases between. Per germline, CDR1 LGHDT and CDR2 YNNKEL (reference sequence). This chain's CDR3 is CASSQVWVGTGELFF. The CDR3 nucleotides are TGTGCCAGCAGCCAAGTCTGGGTTGGCACCGGGGAGCTGTTTTTT.

The sample holds one count of this clone. This chain links TRBV3-1 (or the pseudogene TRBV3-2) with TRBJ1-2, with D tentatively TRBD1 (5 bases). Germline loops: CDR1 LGHDT, CDR2 YNNKEL (reference sequence). Between the trimmed V and J ends, which lost 1 base and 0 bases, there was a span of 12 bases. CDR3 length: 16 amino acids. The CDR3 sequence: CASSQVYRLTNYGYTF. The CDR3 DNA follows: TGTGCCAGCAGCCAAGTTTACAGGCTTACTAACTATGGCTACACCTTC.

The V call is TRBV7-2, the J call TRBJ1-3; 8 bases fit TRBD1. The junction had 11 bases not matched to a gene; V was cut back by 5 bases and J by 8 bases. CDR1 and CDR2 (germline): SGHTA, FQGNSA. CDR3 length: 15 amino acids. CDR3 loop: CASSPRQGLGDTIYF. For the CDR3, the DNA is TGTGCCAGCAGCCCCAGACAGGGGTTAGGGGACACCATATATTTT.

The chain uses TRBV3-1 (or the pseudogene TRBV3-2) and TRBJ2-2, with D perhaps TRBD1 (6 bases). The CDR3 extends over 14 amino acids. Trimming shortened V by 6 bases and J by 4 bases, and 12 bases separated the two germline ends. The germline V gene has CDR1 LGHDT and CDR2 YNNKEL (reference sequence). CDR3 in DNA: TGTGCCAGCAGTCGACAGGCGATCACCGGGGAGCTGTTTTTT. Encoded protein: CASSRQAITGELFF.

This rearrangement joins TRBV25-1 to TRBJ1-1, with D unresolved. The CDR3 is made up of 11 amino acids. Trimming left V 4 bases short and J 1 base short, with 1 base between. CDR1 and CDR2 (germline): MGHDK, SYGVNS. The CDR3 DNA is TGTGCCAGCAGTGGGAACACTGAAGCTTTCTTT. Amino acids: CASSGNTEAFF.

This clone was counted between two and nine times. The chain couples TRBV6-6 to TRBJ1-6; a weak D match, TRBD1 (6 bases). CDR3 length: 12 amino acids. V dropped 6 bases and J dropped 9 bases, with 9 bases sitting between them. The germline V gene has CDR1 MNHNY and CDR2 SVGAGI (reference sequence). Written as DNA, the CDR3 is TGTGCCAGCAGCCCCAGGGGTTCACCCCTCCACTTT. The encoded protein is CASSPRGSPLHF.

This sequence joins TRBV4-3 and TRBJ2-1, with unresolved D. This CDR3 has 15 amino acids. The V gene lost 0 bases and the J gene lost 0 bases, with 6 bases spanning the gap. Germline assignment: CDR1 LGHNA and CDR2 YSLEER. The DNA for the CDR3 is TGCGCCAGCAGCCAAGATATTGGCTCCTACAATGAGCAGTTCTTC. It is translated as CASSQDIGSYNEQFF.